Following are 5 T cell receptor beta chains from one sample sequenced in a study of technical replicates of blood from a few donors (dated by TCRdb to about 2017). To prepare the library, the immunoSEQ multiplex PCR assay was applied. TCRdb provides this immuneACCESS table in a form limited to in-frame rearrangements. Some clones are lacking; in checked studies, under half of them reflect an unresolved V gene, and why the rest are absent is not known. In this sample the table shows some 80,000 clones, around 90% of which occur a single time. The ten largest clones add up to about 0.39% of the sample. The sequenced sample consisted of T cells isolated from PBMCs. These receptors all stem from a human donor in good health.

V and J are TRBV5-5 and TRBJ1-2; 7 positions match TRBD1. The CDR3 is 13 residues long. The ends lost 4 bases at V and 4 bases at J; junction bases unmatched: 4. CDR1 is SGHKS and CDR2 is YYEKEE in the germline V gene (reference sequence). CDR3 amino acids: CASSRQGGYGYTF. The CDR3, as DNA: TGTGCCAGCAGCCGTCAGGGGGGCTATGGCTACACCTTC.

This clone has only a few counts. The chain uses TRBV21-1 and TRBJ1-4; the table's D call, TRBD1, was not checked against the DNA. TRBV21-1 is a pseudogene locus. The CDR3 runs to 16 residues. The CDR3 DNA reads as TGTGCCAGCAGCAACAGGTCTAATGGGACTAATGAAAAACTGTTTTTT. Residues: CASSNRSNGTNEKLFF.

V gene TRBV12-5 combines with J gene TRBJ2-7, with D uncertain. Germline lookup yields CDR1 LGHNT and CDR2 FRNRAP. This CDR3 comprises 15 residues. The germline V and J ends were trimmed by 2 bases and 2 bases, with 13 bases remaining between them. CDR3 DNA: TGTGCTAGTGGTTTGCCAAACTTTGGAGCCTACGAGCAGTACTTC. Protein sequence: CASGLPNFGAYEQYF.

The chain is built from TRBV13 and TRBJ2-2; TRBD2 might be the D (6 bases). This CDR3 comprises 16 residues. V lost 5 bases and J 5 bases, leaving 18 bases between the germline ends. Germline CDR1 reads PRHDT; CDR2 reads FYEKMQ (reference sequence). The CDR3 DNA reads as TGTGCCAGCAGCCCTGCCCCTGTGGGGAGGACCGGGGAGCTGTTTTTT. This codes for CASSPAPVGRTGELFF. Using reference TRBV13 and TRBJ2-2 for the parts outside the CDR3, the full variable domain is AAGVIQSPRHLIKEKRETATLKCYPIPRHDTVYWYQQGPGQDPQFLISFYEKMQSDKGSIPDRFSAQQFSDYHSELNMSSLELGDSALYFCASSPAPVGRTGELFFGEGSRLTVL.

This CDR3 is CASSLGIATNEKLFF. CDR3 in DNA: TGTGCCAGCAGTTTAGGCATTGCAACTAATGAAAAACTGTTTTTT. The rearrangement uses TRBV27 and TRBJ1-4, with no clear D. This CDR3 is 15 amino acids long. V lost 2 bases and J lost 0, with 7 bases in between. Germline V CDR1 and CDR2: MNHEY, SMNVEV (reference sequence).